These 18 T cell receptor beta chains came from one sample sequenced in a study of shared clonotypes between healthy human individuals. TCRdb's copy holds only in-frame clones and misses some; the assay was immunoSEQ multiplex PCR. The table records about 2 million clones, roughly 96% of them present only once. The material sequenced was naive CD4+ T cells sorted from blood. Noted subset: CD45RA+ positively selected. The receptors come from a man younger than 35 in good health.

The gene calls are TRBV14 and TRBJ2-1, with TRBD1 matching over 7 bases. The CDR3 runs to 16 residues. Trimming cost V 2 bases and J 4 bases; bases outside gene matches: 8. Per the germline V gene, CDR1 is SGHDN and CDR2 is FVKESK. CDR3 sequence reads: CASSQRGDSIYNEQFF. CDR3 DNA sequence: TGTGCCAGCAGCCAACGTGGGGACAGCATATACAATGAGCAGTTCTTC.

This CDR3 reads CASSQKGRGSYEQYF. For the CDR3, the DNA is TGTGCCAGCAGCCAGAAGGGGCGGGGGAGCTACGAGCAGTACTTC. V usage is TRBV5-4 and J usage is TRBJ2-7, with 7 positions matching TRBD2. The V segment lost 4 bases and the J segment 3 bases; nucleotides outside the gene matches: 10. Germline V gene data show CDR1 as SGHNT and CDR2 as YYREEE (reference sequence). This CDR3 is 15 amino acids long.

The chain uses TRBV9 and TRBJ2-7, with D possibly matching TRBD2 (6 bases). The CDR3 length is 15 residues. The germline V gene has CDR1 SGDLS and CDR2 YYNGEE. V lost 9 bases and J 1 base, leaving 20 bases between the germline ends. CDR3 amino acids: CAMGFGGDSSYEQYF. Here the CDR3 DNA reads TGTGCCATGGGATTTGGCGGGGATAGTTCCTACGAGCAGTACTTC.

J is TRBJ2-5 and V is TRBV5-1, with TRBD2 matching over 9 bases. The CDR3 contains 14 residues. Germline values: CDR1 SGHRS, CDR2 YFSETQ. The V segment lost 4 bases and the J segment 5 bases; nucleotides outside the gene matches: 6. CDR3 amino acids: CASSPAGGEETQYF. For the CDR3, the DNA is TGCGCCAGCAGCCCCGCGGGGGGGGAGGAGACCCAGTACTTC.

This clone was picked up one time. The chain combines TRBV7-2 with TRBJ1-6, with 10 bases aligning to TRBD1. With 6 bases clipped from V and 14 bases from J, the junction kept 10 bases outside the gene matches. The CDR3 contains 14 residues. From germline, CDR1 is SGHTA and CDR2 FQGNSA. DNA for the CDR3: TGTGCCAGCAGTTCGGACAGGGGGTCGATGACCCTCCACTTT. Translated, it gives CASSSDRGSMTLHF.

CDR3 coding DNA: TGTGCCAGCATTAGACGTGGAGGGGTCTATGGCTACACCTTC. Its translation: CASIRRGGVYGYTF. V and J are TRBV6-1 and TRBJ1-2, with D perhaps matching TRBD1 (5 bases). CDR1 and CDR2 (germline): MNHNS, SASEGT. V was cut by 7 bases and J by 4 bases, with 16 bases left in between. The CDR3 length is 14 residues.

The chain links TRBV5-1 to TRBJ2-7; D may match TRBD1 or TRBD2 (6 bases each). In germline, CDR1 is SGHRS, CDR2 YFSETQ. V was pared by 0 bases and J by 5 bases, with 15 bases between. The CDR3 runs to 15 residues. DNA for the CDR3: TGCGCCAGCAGCTTGGAAGGGGGGTTCGGCCACGAGCAGTACTTC. Translating gives CASSLEGGFGHEQYF.

The chain's CDR3 is CASSGVGDNSPLHF. CDR3 nucleotides: TGTGCCAGCTCCGGAGTGGGGGATAATTCACCCCTCCACTTT. The chain links TRBV27 to TRBJ1-6; perhaps TRBD1 as D (5 bases). Per the germline V gene, CDR1 is MNHEY and CDR2 is SMNVEV (reference sequence). The length of the CDR3 is 14 residues. Trimming shortened V by 8 bases and J by 5 bases, and 13 bases separated the two germline ends.

The DNA of the CDR3 is TGTGCCAGCAGGATGGGGGGCGGGGGACCCACTTACAATGAGCAGTTCTTC. Translation gives CASRMGGGGPTYNEQFF. The chain combines TRBV5-4 with TRBJ2-1; D might be TRBD2 (7 bases). The V gene's germline CDR1 is SGHNT and CDR2 YYREEE (reference sequence). The CDR3 covers 17 residues. Trimming left V 5 bases short and J 4 bases short, with 22 bases between.

This clone was found once. J is TRBJ2-5 and V is TRBV19; 7 bases map to TRBD2. J gave up 1 base and V 2 bases, and 4 bases lay outside the gene matches. Per the germline V gene, CDR1 is LNHDA and CDR2 is SQIVND (reference sequence). This CDR3 region has 15 residues. CDR3 nucleotide sequence: TGTGCCAGTAGTATAAGAGCGGGGTTCCAAGAGACCCAGTACTTC. It translates to CASSIRAGFQETQYF.

For the CDR3, the DNA is TGTGCCAGCAGCCAAGAAGGGAGCGGGGGGGCCGGTGAGCAGTTCTTC. Translation gives CASSQEGSGGAGEQFF. J is TRBJ2-1 and V is TRBV4-2; 10 positions agree with TRBD2. Per germline, CDR1 LGHNA and CDR2 YNFKEQ. The ends lost 0 bases at V and 9 bases at J; junction bases unmatched: 8. The CDR3 consists of 16 residues.

This sequence joins TRBV7-2 and TRBJ1-6, with TRBD1 matching 7 bases. The junction had 5 bases not matched to a gene; V was cut back by 5 bases and J by 4 bases. CDR1 is SGHTA and CDR2 is FQGNSA in the germline V gene. CDR3 length equals 15 residues. The CDR3 DNA reads as TGTGCCAGCAGCGGCCAGGGGGATTATAATTCACCCCTCCACTTT. Amino acid sequence: CASSGQGDYNSPLHF.

The chain couples TRBV18 to TRBJ1-4; D unclear. V gave up 3 bases and J gave up 8 bases, with 13 bases separating them. The CDR3 consists of 14 residues. CDR1 is KGHSH, CDR2 LQKENI, per germline. CDR3 sequence: CASSPQPEGEKLFF. Written as DNA, the CDR3 is TGTGCCAGCTCACCCCAGCCAGAAGGGGAAAAACTGTTTTTT.

The rearrangement joins TRBV29-1 to TRBJ2-1; D call uncertain. The V gene's germline CDR1 is SQVTM and CDR2 ANQGSEA. The germline V and J ends were trimmed by 3 bases and 4 bases, with 13 bases remaining between them. The CDR3 consists of 14 residues. This CDR3 is CSVESVQKYNEQFF. DNA of the CDR3: TGCAGCGTTGAGTCGGTACAGAAATACAATGAGCAGTTCTTC.

The chain carries TRBV18 and TRBJ1-2; TRBD1 agrees at 7 bases. Germline values: CDR1 KGHSH, CDR2 LQKENI. The CDR3 is 15 amino acids. V shed 5 bases and J 10 bases; nucleotides not matched to a gene: 16. CDR3 bases: TGTGCCAGCTCAAACGGACAGGAACCCTCGAGGGTCTACACCTTC. Protein product: CASSNGQEPSRVYTF.

About this clone: The same CDR3 also results from other DNA sequences found in this sample. This chain connects TRBV28 to TRBJ1-2, with D uncertain. V was cut by 6 bases and J by 2 bases, with 4 bases left in between. The CDR3 sequence is 11 residues long. CDR1 is MDHEN and CDR2 is SYDVKM in the germline V gene. The DNA for the CDR3 is TGTGCCAGCAGCTTCAACTATGGCTACACCTTC. Translation: CASSFNYGYTF.

V gene TRBV18 combines with J gene TRBJ2-7; 7 bases are a match to TRBD2. The germline CDR1 and CDR2 sequences are KGHSH and LQKENI. V shed 4 bases and J 4 bases; nucleotides not matched to a gene: 7. There are 14 residues in the CDR3. CDR3 DNA sequence: TGTGCCAGCTCACGGGCTAGCGGAATATACGAGCAGTACTTC. It translates to CASSRASGIYEQYF.

The gene calls are TRBV7-9 and TRBJ2-3; the D gene could be TRBD1 or TRBD2 (5 bases each). Germline CDR1 reads SEHNR; CDR2 reads FQNEAQ (reference sequence). Trimming took off 4 bases at V and 1 base at J, with 12 bases between the two ends. There are 15 residues in the CDR3. The CDR3 is CASSSSRGGTDTQYF. For the CDR3, the DNA is TGTGCCAGCAGCTCTTCTAGAGGGGGCACAGATACGCAGTATTTT.